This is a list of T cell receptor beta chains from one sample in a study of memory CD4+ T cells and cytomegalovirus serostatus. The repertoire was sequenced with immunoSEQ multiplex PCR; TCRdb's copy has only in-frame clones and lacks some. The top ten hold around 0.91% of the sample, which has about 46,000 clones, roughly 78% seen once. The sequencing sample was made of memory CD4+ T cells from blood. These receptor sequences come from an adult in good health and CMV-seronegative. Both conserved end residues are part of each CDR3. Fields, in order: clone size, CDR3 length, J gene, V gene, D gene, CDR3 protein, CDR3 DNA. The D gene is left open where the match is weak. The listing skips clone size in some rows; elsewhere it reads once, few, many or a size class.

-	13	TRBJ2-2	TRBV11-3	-	CASSSDRRGELFF	TGTGCCAGCAGCTCCGACCGCCGTGGGGAGCTGTTTTTT
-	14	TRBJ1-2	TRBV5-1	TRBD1	CASSPGTENYGYTF	TGCGCCAGCAGCCCCGGGACAGAGAACTATGGCTACACCTTC
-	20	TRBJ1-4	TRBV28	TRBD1	CASSPWRGPAQGGTDEKLFF	TGTGCCAGCAGCCCGTGGAGGGGGCCAGCGCAGGGGGGCACGGATGAAAAACTGTTTTTT
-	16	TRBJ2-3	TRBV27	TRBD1	CASSLNLWGTDDTQYF	TGTGCCAGCAGTCTCAACCTGTGGGGGACAGATGATACGCAGTATTTT
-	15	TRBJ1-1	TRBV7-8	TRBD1	CASSGQGGISTEAFF	TGTGCCAGCAGCGGACAGGGTGGTATTAGCACTGAAGCTTTCTTT
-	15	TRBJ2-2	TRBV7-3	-	CASSPGPTNTGELFF	TGTGCCAGCAGCCCGGGTCCCACGAACACCGGGGAGCTGTTTTTT
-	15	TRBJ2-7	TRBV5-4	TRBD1	CASSLDRGQTYEQYF	TGTGCCAGCAGCTTAGACAGGGGCCAGACCTACGAGCAGTACTTC
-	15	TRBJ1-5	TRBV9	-	CASSVGPMGNQPQHF	TGTGCCAGCAGCGTAGGCCCTATGGGCAATCAGCCCCAGCATTTT
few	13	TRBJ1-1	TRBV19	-	CASSYGRNTEAFF	TGTGCCAGCTCCTACGGGAGGAACACTGAAGCTTTCTTT
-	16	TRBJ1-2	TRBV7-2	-	CASSLGLTGSNYGYTF	TGTGCCAGCAGCTTAGGGCTTACAGGCTCCAACTATGGCTACACCTTC
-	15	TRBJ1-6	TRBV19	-	CASSTSLSYNSPLHF	TGTGCCAGTAGTACGTCCCTCTCCTATAATTCACCCCTCCACTTT
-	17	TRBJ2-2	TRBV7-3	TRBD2	CASSLSSGGVNTGELFF	TGTGCCAGCAGCTTATCTAGCGGGGGGGTGAACACCGGGGAGCTGTTTTTT
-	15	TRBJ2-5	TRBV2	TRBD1	CASSQTGVESETQYF	TGTGCCAGCAGTCAGACAGGGGTCGAATCGGAGACCCAGTACTTC
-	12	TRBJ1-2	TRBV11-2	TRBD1	CASSYTGEGYTF	TGTGCCAGCAGCTACACAGGGGAAGGCTACACCTTC
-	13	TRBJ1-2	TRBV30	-	CAWTTIRGGGYTF	TGTGCCTGGACCACCATTAGGGGGGGCGGCTACACCTTC
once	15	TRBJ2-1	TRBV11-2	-	CASSLDTGDYNEQFF	TGTGCCAGCAGCTTGGACACGGGGGACTACAATGAGCAGTTCTTC